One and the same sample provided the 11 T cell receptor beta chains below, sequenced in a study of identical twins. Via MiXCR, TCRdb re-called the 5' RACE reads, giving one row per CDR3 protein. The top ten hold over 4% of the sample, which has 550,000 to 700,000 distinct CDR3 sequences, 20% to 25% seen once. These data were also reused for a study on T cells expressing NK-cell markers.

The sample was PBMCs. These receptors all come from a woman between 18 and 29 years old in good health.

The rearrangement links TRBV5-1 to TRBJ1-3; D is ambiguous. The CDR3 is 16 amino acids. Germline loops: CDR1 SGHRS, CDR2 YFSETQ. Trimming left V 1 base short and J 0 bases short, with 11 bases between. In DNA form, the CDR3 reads TGCGCCAGCAGCTTGCAGGAGTTCATCTCTGGAAACACCATATATTTT. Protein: CASSLQEFISGNTIYF.

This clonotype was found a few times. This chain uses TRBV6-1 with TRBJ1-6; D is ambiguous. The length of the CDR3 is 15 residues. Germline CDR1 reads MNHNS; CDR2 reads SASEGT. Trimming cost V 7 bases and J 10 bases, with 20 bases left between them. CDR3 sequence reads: CASTITIGNGSPLHF. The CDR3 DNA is TGTGCCAGCACCATTACGATAGGGAACGGATCACCCCTCCACTTT.

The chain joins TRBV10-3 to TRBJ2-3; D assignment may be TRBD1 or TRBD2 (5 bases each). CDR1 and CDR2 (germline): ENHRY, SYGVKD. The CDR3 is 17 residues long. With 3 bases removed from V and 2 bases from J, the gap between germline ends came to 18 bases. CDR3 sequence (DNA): TGTGCCATCAGTGAAACCGGGACCCGCACGGACACAGATACGCAGTATTTT. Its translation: CAISETGTRTDTDTQYF.

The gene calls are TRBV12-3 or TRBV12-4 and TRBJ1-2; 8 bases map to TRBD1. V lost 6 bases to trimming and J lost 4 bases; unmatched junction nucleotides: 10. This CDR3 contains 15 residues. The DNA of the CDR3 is TGTGCCAGCAGACGACAGGGGACGATTACCTATGGCTACACCTTC. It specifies CASRRQGTITYGYTF.

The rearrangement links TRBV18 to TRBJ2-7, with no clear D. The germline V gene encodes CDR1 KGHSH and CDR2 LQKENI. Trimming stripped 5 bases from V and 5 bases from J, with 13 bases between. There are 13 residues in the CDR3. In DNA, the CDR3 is TGTGCCAGCTCATCCTACCGGTCCCACGAGCAGTACTTC. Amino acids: CASSSYRSHEQYF.

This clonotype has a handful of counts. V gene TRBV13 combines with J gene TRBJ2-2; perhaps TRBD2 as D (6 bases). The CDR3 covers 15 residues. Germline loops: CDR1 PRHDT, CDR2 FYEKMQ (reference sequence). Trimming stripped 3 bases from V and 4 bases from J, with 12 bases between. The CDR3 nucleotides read TGTGCCAGCAGCTTTGGGACTGGCGCCACCGGGGAGCTGTTTTTT. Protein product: CASSFGTGATGELFF.

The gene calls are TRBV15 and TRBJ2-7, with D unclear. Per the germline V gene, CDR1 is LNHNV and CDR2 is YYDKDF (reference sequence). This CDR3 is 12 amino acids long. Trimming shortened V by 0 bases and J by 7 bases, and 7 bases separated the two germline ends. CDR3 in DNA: TGTGCCACCAGCAGAGAACGGCCTGAGCAGTACTTC. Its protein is CATSRERPEQYF.

CDR3 nucleotides: TGCGCCAGCAGCTTGGGAATTGAGGGATACTACGAGCAGTACTTC. Its protein is CASSLGIEGYYEQYF. V and J are TRBV5-1 and TRBJ2-7; a possible D gene is TRBD2 (5 bases). Germline loops: CDR1 SGHRS, CDR2 YFSETQ. V lost 0 bases, J lost 3 bases, and 13 bases lay in between. The length of the CDR3 is 15 residues.

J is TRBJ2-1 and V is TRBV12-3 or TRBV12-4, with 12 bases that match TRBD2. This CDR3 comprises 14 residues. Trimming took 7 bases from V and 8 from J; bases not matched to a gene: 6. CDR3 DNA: TGTGCCAGCAAGCTAGCGGGGGGGCCTTATGAGCAGTTCTTC. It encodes CASKLAGGPYEQFF.

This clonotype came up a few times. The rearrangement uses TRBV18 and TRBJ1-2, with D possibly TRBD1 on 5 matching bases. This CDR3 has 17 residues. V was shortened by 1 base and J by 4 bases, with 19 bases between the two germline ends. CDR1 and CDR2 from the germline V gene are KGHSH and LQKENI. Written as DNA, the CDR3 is TGTGCCAGCTCACCACTCGATACCCCCTTGGGGGGCTATGGCTACACCTTC. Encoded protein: CASSPLDTPLGGYGYTF.

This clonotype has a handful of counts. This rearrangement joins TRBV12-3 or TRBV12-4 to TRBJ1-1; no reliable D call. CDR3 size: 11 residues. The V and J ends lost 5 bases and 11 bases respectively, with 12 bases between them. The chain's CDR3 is CASSLYRRAFF. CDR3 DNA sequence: TGTGCCAGCAGTCTCTATCGAAGGGCTTTCTTT.